This TCR beta chain was identified in a study of blood T cell repertoires in COVID-19. CDR3 size: 18 residues. Per the germline V gene, CDR1 is SGHTA and CDR2 is FQGNSA. Trimming cost V 1 base and J 0 bases, with 15 bases left between them. Clones were read by immunoSEQ multiplex PCR, and TCRdb kept only the in-frame ones, dropping some. The sample contains roughly 50,000 clones, roughly 84% of which appear only once. The genes are TRBV7-2 and TRBJ1-4, with D possibly TRBD1 on 6 matching bases. The clonotype originates from a man between 65 and 85 years old with acute or convalescent COVID-19. The sequenced material came from peripheral blood. CDR3: CASSLVAAGETTNEKLFF. The CDR3 coding sequence is TGTGCCAGCAGCTTAGTGGCGGCAGGGGAGACAACTAATGAAAAACTGTTTTTT.